This T cell receptor (beta chain) was observed in a study of identical twins. Overall study findings and caveats: Zero-insertion findings could be partly confounded by invariant cells (MAIT and iNKT cells). Clonotypes of the beta chain that were abundant in cord blood carried fewer insertions (memory repertoires showed none).

TCRdb ran MiXCR on the 5' RACE reads and lists one entry per CDR3 protein. This sample carries approximately 470,000 distinct CDR3 sequences, approximately 15% of them seen once, and the ten largest clones take approximately 0.52%. Concerning this clonotype: No antigen is known for it.

Germline trimming cut 4 bases from V and 3 bases from J; bases unmatched to any gene: 2. The CDR3 contains 13 residues. Germline V gives CDR1 SGHTA, CDR2 FQGNSA. This sample also appeared in a second study, on yellow fever vaccine responses in identical twins.

The TCR originated in a woman between 18 and 29 years old in good health. This chain connects TRBV7-2 to TRBJ1-2; 7 bases agree with TRBD1. The sample was CD4+ T cells sorted from blood. CDR3 DNA: TGTGCCAGCAGCTCGGGACAGTACTATGGCTACACCTTC. Translating gives CASSSGQYYGYTF.